This T cell receptor (beta chain) was sequenced during a study of T-cell memory formation after mild COVID-19. The wider study: TCR clusters showed largely donor specificity.

Trimming removed 7 bases from V and 6 bases from J; junction bases left unmatched: 17. This CDR3 contains 17 residues. The V gene's germline CDR1 is SGHDT and CDR2 YYEEEE. Each CDR3 protein gets one entry after TCRdb re-called the 5' RACE reads with MiXCR. The table lists approximately 270,000 distinct CDR3 sequences, roughly 17% of them singletons. This clonotype was seen a few times. The sample comprised PBMCs or a T cell subset sorted from them (not recorded which). The TCR sequence derives from a man between 18 and 29 years old who had mild COVID-19 (a few samples of this study predate the infection). Cell type and time point are not known. The chain recombines TRBV5-6 with TRBJ2-1; 9 bases align to TRBD1. The CDR3 region has the DNA TGTGCCAGCCTCCATAGCCTCACAGGGGGCGCGGGCAATGAGCAGTTCTTC. The encoded protein is CASLHSLTGGAGNEQFF.